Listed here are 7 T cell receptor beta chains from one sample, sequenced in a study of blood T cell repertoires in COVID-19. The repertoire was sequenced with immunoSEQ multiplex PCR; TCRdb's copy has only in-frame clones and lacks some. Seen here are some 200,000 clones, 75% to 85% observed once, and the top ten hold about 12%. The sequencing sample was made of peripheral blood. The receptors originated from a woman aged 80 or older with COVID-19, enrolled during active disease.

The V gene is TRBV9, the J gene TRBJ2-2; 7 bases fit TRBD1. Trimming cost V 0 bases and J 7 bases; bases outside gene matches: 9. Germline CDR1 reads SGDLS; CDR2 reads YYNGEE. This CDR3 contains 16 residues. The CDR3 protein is CASSVERGLGNGELFF. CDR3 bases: TGTGCCAGCAGCGTAGAGAGGGGGCTGGGTAACGGGGAGCTGTTTTTT.

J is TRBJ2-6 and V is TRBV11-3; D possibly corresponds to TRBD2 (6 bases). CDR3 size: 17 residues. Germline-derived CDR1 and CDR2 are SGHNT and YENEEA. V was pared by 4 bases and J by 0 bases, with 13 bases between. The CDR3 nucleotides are TGTGCCAGCAGCTATAGGGACTTCTACTCTGGGGCCAACGTCCTGACTTTC. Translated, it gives CASSYRDFYSGANVLTF.

The CDR3 spells CASSGPQDKGLASYNEQFF. CDR3 DNA: TGTGCCAGCAGTGGTCCCCAAGACAAGGGACTAGCCTCCTACAATGAGCAGTTCTTC. The gene calls are TRBV6-1 and TRBJ2-1, with TRBD2 matching 9 bases. The junction had 13 bases not matched to a gene; V was cut back by 4 bases and J by 0 bases. Per the germline V gene, CDR1 is MNHNS and CDR2 is SASEGT. The CDR3 consists of 19 residues.

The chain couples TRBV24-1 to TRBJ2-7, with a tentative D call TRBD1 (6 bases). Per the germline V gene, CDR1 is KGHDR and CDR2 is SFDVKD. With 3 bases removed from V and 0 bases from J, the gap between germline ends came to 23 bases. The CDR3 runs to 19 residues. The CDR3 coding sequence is TGTGCCACCAGTGATAACAGGGCCAGCCAGGGTCCAGGCTCCTACGAGCAGTACTTC. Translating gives CATSDNRASQGPGSYEQYF.

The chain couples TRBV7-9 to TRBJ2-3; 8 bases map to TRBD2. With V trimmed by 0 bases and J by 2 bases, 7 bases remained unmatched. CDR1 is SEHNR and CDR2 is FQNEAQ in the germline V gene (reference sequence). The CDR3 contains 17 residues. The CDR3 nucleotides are TGTGCCAGCAGCTTAGCGAAGGAAGCGGGGGACACAGATACGCAGTATTTT. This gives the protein CASSLAKEAGDTDTQYF.

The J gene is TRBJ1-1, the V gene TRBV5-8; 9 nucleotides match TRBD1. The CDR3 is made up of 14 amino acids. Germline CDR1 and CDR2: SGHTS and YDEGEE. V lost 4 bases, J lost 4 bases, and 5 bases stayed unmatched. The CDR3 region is CASSMGQGRTEAFF. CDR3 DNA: TGTGCCAGCAGCATGGGACAGGGCCGCACTGAAGCTTTCTTT.

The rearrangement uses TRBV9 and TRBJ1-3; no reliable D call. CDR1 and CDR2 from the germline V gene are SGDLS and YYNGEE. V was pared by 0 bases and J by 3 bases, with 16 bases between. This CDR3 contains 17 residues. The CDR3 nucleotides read TGTGCCAGCAGCGTAGGTTCCGGGCGGGTTTTTGGAAACACCATATATTTT. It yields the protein CASSVGSGRVFGNTIYF.